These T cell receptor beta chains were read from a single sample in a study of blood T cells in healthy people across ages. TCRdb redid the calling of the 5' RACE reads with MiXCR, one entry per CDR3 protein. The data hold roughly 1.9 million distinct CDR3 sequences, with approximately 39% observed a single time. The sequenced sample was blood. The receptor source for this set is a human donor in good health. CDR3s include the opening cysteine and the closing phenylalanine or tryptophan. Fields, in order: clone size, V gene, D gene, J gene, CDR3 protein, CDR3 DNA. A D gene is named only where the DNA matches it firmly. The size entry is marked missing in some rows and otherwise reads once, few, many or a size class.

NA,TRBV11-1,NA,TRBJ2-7,CASAIRDSISYEQYF,TGTGCCAGCGCTATCCGGGACTCCATTTCCTACGAGCAGTACTTC
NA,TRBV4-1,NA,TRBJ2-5,CASSQVSQETQYF,TGCGCCAGCAGCCAAGTTTCCCAAGAGACCCAGTACTTC
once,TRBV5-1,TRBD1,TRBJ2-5,CASSLSGTAQETQYF,TGCGCCAGCAGCTTGTCTGGGACAGCCCAAGAGACCCAGTACTTC
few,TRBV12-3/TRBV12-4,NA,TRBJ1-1,CASSSEKNTEAFF,TGTGCCAGCAGTTCAGAGAAGAACACTGAAGCTTTCTTT
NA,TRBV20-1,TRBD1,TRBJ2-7,CSATYDRDYEQYF,TGCAGTGCCACATACGACAGGGACTACGAGCAGTACTTC
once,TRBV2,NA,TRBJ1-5,CASASDTQVPQHF,TGTGCCAGCGCCTCGGACACCCAGGTGCCCCAGCATTTT
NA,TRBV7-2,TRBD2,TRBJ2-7,CASSQAPGEGYEQYF,TGTGCCAGCAGCCAAGCCCCTGGGGAGGGCTACGAGCAGTACTTC
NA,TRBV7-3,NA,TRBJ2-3,CASSLRLPGADTQYF,TGTGCCAGCAGCTTAAGACTTCCCGGGGCAGATACGCAGTATTTT
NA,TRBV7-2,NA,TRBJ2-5,CASSLFRSSGNQETQYF,TGTGCCAGCAGCTTATTTCGGTCGTCCGGGAACCAAGAGACCCAGTACTTC
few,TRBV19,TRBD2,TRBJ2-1,CASSLRTSGNEQFF,TGTGCCAGTAGTCTGCGGACTAGCGGGAATGAGCAGTTCTTC
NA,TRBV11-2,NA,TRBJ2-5,CASSFHKPETQYF,TGTGCCAGCAGCTTCCATAAGCCAGAGACCCAGTACTTC